This T cell receptor beta chain is drawn from a study of post-analysis software for immune sequencing data. Looking at the study overall: Relapsing-remitting, secondary progressive and progressive-relapsing forms of multiple sclerosis all featured among disease courses.

TCR beta libraries were prepared from cDNA with unique molecular identifiers. The T cell input of about 1 to 10 million gave approximately 500,000 cDNA molecules. Using its own MiXCR run on the PCR reads, TCRdb lists one record per CDR3 protein. The sample consists of 600,000 to 750,000 distinct CDR3 sequences, approximately 59% of them appearing once. Study conclusions and caveats: Patients used a handful of TRBV segments, including TRBV5-6, TRBV5-1 and TRBV20-1, more often than controls. When compared against controls, multiple sclerosis patients showed significantly lower normalized Chao1 diversity. Samples prepared in the same batch strongly co-clustered by F measure.

The V and J ends lost 0 bases and 5 bases respectively, with 23 bases between them. CDR1 SGHRS and CDR2 YFSETQ come from the germline V gene. The CDR3 consists of 18 residues. With respect to this clonotype: Its target is not known.

The sequence was obtained from a girl aged 2-10 years with multiple sclerosis. This chain links TRBV5-1 with TRBJ1-1; maybe TRBD1 (6 bases). Sequenced sample: blood. The CDR3 region is CASSLGVVRDIPRTEAFF. CDR3 nucleotide sequence: TGCGCCAGCAGCTTGGGGGTGGTCAGGGACATACCGAGGACTGAAGCTTTCTTT.